These 3 T cell receptor beta chains share one sample of origin, sequenced in a study of T-cell reconstitution after alpha-beta-depleted transplantation in children. Construction of the TCRbeta library involved unique molecular identifiers. TCRdb used MiXCR to reprocess the PCR reads, holding one entry per CDR3 protein. Here the sample spans 580,000 or so distinct CDR3 sequences, under 30% being singletons. Sequenced material: PBMCs, mostly from graft donor cells, taken 360 days after TCRalphabeta/CD19-depleted stem cell transplant. These receptors originate from a boy younger than two who had a stem cell transplant for acute myeloid leukemia, so the T cells may come from the graft donor.

At least ten counts were recorded for this clonotype. The chain recombines TRBV5-1 with TRBJ2-3, with 7 bases matching TRBD1. The CDR3 is 15 amino acids. Looked up from germline, CDR1 is SGHRS and CDR2 is YFSETQ. With V trimmed by 1 base and J by 2 bases, 4 bases remained unmatched. CDR3 nucleotide sequence: TGCGCCAGCAGCTTGAGACAGGGCCACACAGATACGCAGTATTTT. It translates to CASSLRQGHTDTQYF.

This clonotype has a handful of counts. The rearrangement uses TRBV29-1 and TRBJ1-2, with no clear D. Germline V gene sequence: CDR1 SQVTM, CDR2 ANQGSEA. V lost 4 bases and J lost 3, with 12 bases in between. CDR3 size: 13 residues. CDR3 DNA sequence: TGCAGCGTTGCCGGCCGCACGGACTATGGCTACACCTTC. Amino acids: CSVAGRTDYGYTF.

This clonotype was seen at least ten times. The chain employs TRBV6-6 and TRBJ2-7; D is possibly TRBD1 or TRBD2 (6 bases each). The germline V gene has CDR1 MNHNY and CDR2 SVGAGI (reference sequence). Trimming left V 5 bases short and J 6 bases short, with 11 bases between. The CDR3 is 12 residues long. CDR3 amino acids: CASSVGGGEQYV. In DNA, the CDR3 is TGTGCCAGCAGTGTAGGGGGAGGCGAGCAGTACGTC.